These 31 T cell receptor beta chains were sequenced from one sample in a study of technical replicates of blood from a handful of donors. Generated by immunoSEQ multiplex PCR, the TCRdb table keeps only in-frame clones and is missing some. The sample includes 65,000 to 90,000 clones, 85% to 95% seen only once; the top ten take about 0.26%. The sequenced material came from T cells isolated from PBMCs. The receptors derive from a human donor in good health.

This sequence joins TRBV6-5 and TRBJ2-7; TRBD2 is a possible D gene (6 bases). Germline V gene sequence: CDR1 MNHEY, CDR2 SVGAGI. V lost 8 bases to trimming and J lost 4 bases, with 15 bases between them. The CDR3 spans 13 residues. The CDR3 protein is CASSLAPAYEQYF. The DNA for the CDR3 is TGTGCCAGCTCACTAGCCCCAGCGTACGAGCAGTACTTC.

The V call is TRBV19, the J call TRBJ1-5, with a weak D call TRBD1 (5 bases). The CDR3 sequence is 14 residues long. CDR1 is LNHDA, CDR2 SQIVND, per germline (reference sequence). The V end was cut by 6 bases, the J end by 5 bases, with 14 bases between. CDR3 in DNA: TGTGCCAGTAGCGGACAAATGCTTGATCAGCCCCAGCATTTT. Translation: CASSGQMLDQPQHF. Complete variable domain (other parts from reference TRBV19 and TRBJ1-5): DGGITQSPKYLFRKEGQNVTLSCEQNLNHDAMYWYRQDPGQGLRLIYYSQIVNDFQKGDIAEGYSVSREKKESFPLTVTSAQKNPTAFYLCASSGQMLDQPQHFGDGTRLSIL.

This clone was observed once. This CDR3 reads CATSRKPGTGKHQPQHF. CDR3 in DNA: TGTGCCACCAGCAGAAAACCCGGGACAGGGAAACATCAGCCCCAGCATTTT. The chain couples TRBV15 to TRBJ1-5, with 9 bases that match TRBD1. CDR1 LNHNV and CDR2 YYDKDF come from the germline V gene (reference sequence). The CDR3 loop spans 17 amino acids. J gave up 5 bases and V 2 bases, and 10 bases lay outside the gene matches.

The rearrangement uses TRBV30 and TRBJ2-5, with 12 bases fitting TRBD2. The CDR3 is made up of 17 amino acids. Germline-derived CDR1 and CDR2 are GTSNPN and SVGIG (reference sequence). The J segment lost 1 base and the V segment lost 0 bases, leaving 6 bases of the junction unmatched. The CDR3 DNA is TGTGCCTGGAGTGTACGAAGGACTAGCGGGGCCCAAGAGACCCAGTACTTC. The encoded protein is CAWSVRRTSGAQETQYF.

The chain recombines TRBV6-1 with TRBJ2-1, with 8 bases aligning to TRBD1. V was pared by 6 bases and J by 8 bases, with 3 bases of the junction left unmatched. Per germline, CDR1 MNHNS and CDR2 SASEGT. This CDR3 is built from 12 residues. The CDR3 DNA reads as TGTGCCAGCAGACCGACAGGGGATGAGCAGTTCTTC. The encoded protein is CASRPTGDEQFF.

This sequence joins TRBV6-5 and TRBJ2-3; 7 bases line up with TRBD2. This CDR3 has 15 residues. The germline V gene encodes CDR1 MNHEY and CDR2 SVGAGI. V shed 10 bases, J shed 1 base, and the junction held 11 bases outside the gene matches. The DNA for the CDR3 is TGTGCCACCGGTTCAGTTGGGGGGGGCACAGATACGCAGTATTTT. This encodes CATGSVGGGTDTQYF.

This clone was picked up one time. This chain links TRBV30 with TRBJ1-1; maybe TRBD1 (5 bases). CDR1 and CDR2 from the germline V gene are GTSNPN and SVGIG (reference sequence). The CDR3 is 13 residues long. In nucleotides, the CDR3 is TGTGCTTTCTCGAGCAGGGTAGGGACTGAAGCTTTCTTT. It codes for CAFSSRVGTEAFF.

The chain recombines TRBV6-5 with TRBJ2-4; the D is unclear. The germline gives CDR1 MNHEY, CDR2 SVGAGI. V was shortened by 8 bases and J by 3 bases, with 14 bases between the two germline ends. The CDR3 loop spans 14 amino acids. The CDR3: CASRNSLDKNIQYF. As DNA, the CDR3 is TGTGCCAGCCGTAACAGCCTGGACAAAAACATTCAGTACTTC.

This chain links TRBV19 with TRBJ1-1; D is unresolved. The CDR3 is 13 amino acids. CDR1 and CDR2 from the germline V gene are LNHDA and SQIVND (reference sequence). V dropped 6 bases and J dropped 0 bases, with 8 bases sitting between them. Here the CDR3 DNA reads TGTGCCAGTAGACTCAACCTGAACACTGAAGCTTTCTTT. This gives the protein CASRLNLNTEAFF.

J is TRBJ2-7 and V is TRBV5-1; 7 positions agree with TRBD1. The junction had 4 bases not matched to a gene; V was cut back by 1 base and J by 9 bases. In germline, CDR1 is SGHRS, CDR2 YFSETQ. The CDR3 extends over 12 amino acids. This CDR3 is CASSLTGEGQYF. Here the CDR3 DNA reads TGCGCCAGCAGCTTGACAGGGGAAGGGCAGTACTTC.

Turning to this clone: The junction and the germline gene differ at one end; a read error may be behind it. V gene TRBV7-7 combines with J gene TRBJ2-3, with D tentatively TRBD2 (5 bases). Germline CDR1 reads SSHAT; CDR2 reads FNYEAQ (reference sequence). The CDR3 covers 13 residues. The CDR3 loop reads CASSSEVRDTQYF. The CDR3 DNA reads as TGTGCTAGCAGCTCGGAGGTACGCGATACGCAGTATTTT.

V gene TRBV29-1 combines with J gene TRBJ2-1; TRBD2 matches 10 bases. The CDR3 contains 15 residues. V lost 2 bases and J lost 3; bases outside the gene matches: 4. Germline CDR1 is SQVTM and CDR2 is ANQGSEA. The CDR3: CSVEYSGRGYNEQFF. The CDR3 nucleotides are TGCAGCGTTGAATACAGCGGGAGGGGCTACAATGAGCAGTTCTTC.

The rearrangement uses TRBV2 and TRBJ2-7; unclear D gene. The CDR3 length is 12 residues. From germline, CDR1 is SNHLY and CDR2 FYNNEI. With 5 bases removed from V and 3 bases from J, the gap between germline ends came to 8 bases. DNA of the CDR3: TGTGCCAGCAGTCCTCTTATCTACGAGCAGTACTTC. This encodes CASSPLIYEQYF.

This chain joins TRBV6-1 and TRBJ2-3; 9 bases agree with TRBD2. The CDR3 is made up of 17 amino acids. Germline V CDR1 and CDR2: MNHNS, SASEGT. V lost 1 base to trimming and J lost 2 bases; unmatched junction nucleotides: 7. The CDR3 sequence is CASSEGLTSGTTDTQYF. CDR3 in DNA: TGTGCCAGCAGTGAAGGGTTGACTAGCGGTACCACAGATACGCAGTATTTT.

This rearrangement joins TRBV9 to TRBJ2-7; tentative D call: TRBD1 (6 bases). Germline V gene data show CDR1 as SGDLS and CDR2 as YYNGEE. Trimming left V 4 bases short and J 0 bases short, with 8 bases between. This CDR3 spans 13 amino acids. The CDR3 coding sequence is TGTGCCAGCAGCCCGACAGGCTCCTACGAGCAGTACTTC. Translated, it gives CASSPTGSYEQYF.

The CDR3 DNA sequence: TGTGCCATCAGCCGGACAGGGAACACCGGGGAGCTGTTTTTT. Translating gives CAISRTGNTGELFF. This rearrangement joins TRBV10-3 to TRBJ2-2; 7 positions agree with TRBD1. With V trimmed by 6 bases and J by 1 base, 2 bases remained unmatched. CDR1 and CDR2 (germline): ENHRY, SYGVKD. CDR3 length: 14 residues.

The chain is built from TRBV7-2 and TRBJ2-2, with 7 bases matching TRBD2. The CDR3 length is 14 residues. V lost 1 base and J lost 4; bases outside the gene matches: 0. CDR1 SGHTA and CDR2 FQGNSA come from the germline V gene. The CDR3 protein is CASSLGTSTGELFF. The CDR3 DNA sequence: TGTGCCAGCAGCTTAGGGACTAGCACCGGGGAGCTGTTTTTT.

This clone occurred once. The chain combines TRBV6-5 with TRBJ2-3; 9 nucleotides match TRBD1. After removal of 1 base from V and 2 bases from J, the junction contained 4 bases not matched to a gene. Per the germline V gene, CDR1 is MNHEY and CDR2 is SVGAGI. This CDR3 comprises 16 residues. CDR3 in amino acids: CASSYLGTGLTDTQYF. As DNA, the CDR3 is TGTGCCAGCAGTTACTTGGGGACAGGGCTCACAGATACGCAGTATTTT.

V gene TRBV5-1 combines with J gene TRBJ2-1; the D is unclear. The CDR3 is made up of 15 amino acids. Deletions cut 0 bases from V and 0 bases from J, with 7 bases between. Germline CDR1 and CDR2: SGHRS and YFSETQ. The CDR3 spells CASSLGASSYNEQFF. CDR3 nucleotides: TGCGCCAGCAGCTTGGGTGCCAGCTCCTACAATGAGCAGTTCTTC. The full variable domain, completed using reference TRBV5-1 and TRBJ2-1, is KAGVTQTPRYLIKTRGQQVTLSCSPISGHRSVSWYQQTPGQGLQFLFEYFSETQRNKGNFPGRFSGRQFSNSRSEMNVSTLELGDSALYLCASSLGASSYNEQFFGPGTRLTVL.

J is TRBJ1-5 and V is TRBV6-1, with D uncertain. Deletions cut 2 bases from V and 4 bases from J, with 6 bases between. CDR1 MNHNS and CDR2 SASEGT come from the germline V gene. This CDR3 is built from 13 residues. As DNA, the CDR3 is TGTGCCAGCAGTGAAACAGTAAATCAGCCCCAGCATTTT. Protein product: CASSETVNQPQHF.

The CDR3 reads CASRLAKGARDTGELFF. In nucleotides, the CDR3 is TGTGCCAGCAGGCTAGCCAAGGGGGCGCGAGACACCGGGGAGCTGTTTTTT. This chain uses TRBV7-9 with TRBJ2-2; 7 bases fit TRBD1. The V gene end was trimmed by 6 bases and the J gene end by 3 bases; junction bases not matched to a gene: 13. This CDR3 region has 17 residues. CDR1 and CDR2 from the germline V gene are SEHNR and FQNEAQ (reference sequence).

J is TRBJ2-7 and V is TRBV27; TRBD2 matches at 10 bases. This CDR3 has 15 residues. V lost 4 bases, J lost 0 bases, and 3 bases stayed unmatched. From germline, CDR1 is MNHEY and CDR2 SMNVEV (reference sequence). The CDR3 region has the DNA TGTGCCAGCAGTTCACTAGCGGGATTCTCCTACGAGCAGTACTTC. Protein: CASSSLAGFSYEQYF.

The chain joins TRBV4-2 to TRBJ2-7, with D possibly matching TRBD1 (6 bases). Between the trimmed V and J ends, which lost 1 base and 3 bases, there was a span of 13 bases. CDR3 length equals 15 residues. Germline CDR1 reads LGHNA; CDR2 reads YNFKEQ. The CDR3 loop is CASSQGGEGGYEQYF. CDR3 DNA: TGTGCCAGCAGCCAAGGCGGAGAAGGGGGCTACGAGCAGTACTTC.

The rearrangement links TRBV6-6 to TRBJ2-1; 8 nucleotides line up with TRBD2. The CDR3 totals 16 residues. Germline V gives CDR1 MNHNY, CDR2 SVGAGI (reference sequence). Trimming cost V 0 bases and J 4 bases; bases outside gene matches: 5. The CDR3 nucleotides read TGTGCCAGCAGTTACTCGGTCTCTAGCGGGTACAATGAGCAGTTCTTC. Its protein product is CASSYSVSSGYNEQFF.

This clone turned up a few times. The chain is built from TRBV18 and TRBJ1-1, with D tentatively TRBD1 (5 bases). Trimming cost V 4 bases and J 3 bases, with 15 bases left between them. From germline, CDR1 is KGHSH and CDR2 LQKENI. This CDR3 has 15 amino acids. In nucleotides, the CDR3 is TGTGCCAGCTCACGGGACCCAGGGAGGGACACTGAAGCTTTCTTT. It yields the protein CASSRDPGRDTEAFF. The complete variable domain, with remaining parts taken from reference TRBV18 and TRBJ1-1, reads NAGVMQNPRHLVRRRGQEARLRCSPMKGHSHVYWYRQLPEEGLKFMVYLQKENIIDESGMPKERFSAEFPKEGPSILRIQQVVRGDSAAYFCASSRDPGRDTEAFFGQGTRLTVV.

CDR3 bases: TGTGCCAGCAGTTTGTCCGGGGAGGTTAGCAATCAGCCCCAGCATTTT. This encodes CASSLSGEVSNQPQHF. This sequence joins TRBV27 and TRBJ1-5; D remains unclear. Germline V gene sequence: CDR1 MNHEY, CDR2 SMNVEV (reference sequence). V was pared by 3 bases and J by 0 bases, with 12 bases between. This CDR3 contains 16 residues.

The gene calls are TRBV12-5 and TRBJ2-3; 8 bases map to TRBD2. CDR3 length: 17 amino acids. V lost 2 bases, J lost 3 bases, and 10 bases stayed unmatched. Looked up from germline, CDR1 is LGHNT and CDR2 is FRNRAP. CDR3 protein: CASGLKPGGAWTDTQYF. In nucleotides, the CDR3 is TGTGCTAGTGGTTTGAAACCGGGGGGGGCTTGGACAGATACGCAGTATTTT.

The rearrangement links TRBV4-2 to TRBJ2-5, with 11 bases matching TRBD2. The ends lost 0 bases at V and 2 bases at J; junction bases unmatched: 2. This CDR3 spans 16 amino acids. Germline V gives CDR1 LGHNA, CDR2 YNFKEQ. CDR3 nucleotide sequence: TGTGCCAGCAGCCAAGAGGCTAGCGGGGGGCAAGAGACCCAGTACTTC. The encoded protein is CASSQEASGGQETQYF.

This clone was observed a few times. The chain is built from TRBV19 and TRBJ2-7, with D possibly TRBD2 on 6 matching bases. The V end was cut by 1 base, the J end by 3 bases, with 16 bases between. Per the germline V gene, CDR1 is LNHDA and CDR2 is SQIVND (reference sequence). The CDR3 contains 16 residues. The CDR3 region is CASSIALSGNYYEQYF. Written as DNA, the CDR3 is TGTGCCAGTAGTATAGCCCTTAGCGGAAATTACTACGAGCAGTACTTC.

The gene calls are TRBV28 and TRBJ2-3, with 11 bases that match TRBD2. Germline V gene sequence: CDR1 MDHEN, CDR2 SYDVKM. CDR3 length: 17 amino acids. V was pared by 2 bases and J by 4 bases, with 8 bases of the junction left unmatched. Here the CDR3 DNA reads TGTGCCAGCAGTTTACCTGTATTAGCGGGAGGGCCAGATACGCAGTATTTT. It translates to CASSLPVLAGGPDTQYF.

The chain joins TRBV4-1 to TRBJ2-7, with 9 bases that match TRBD2. The CDR3 is made up of 16 amino acids. V lost 3 bases to trimming and J lost 5 bases; unmatched junction nucleotides: 11. Germline loops: CDR1 MGHRA, CDR2 YSYEKL. CDR3 residues: CASSQRVGTSFDEQYF. CDR3 nucleotides: TGCGCCAGCAGCCAGAGAGTCGGGACTAGCTTCGACGAGCAGTACTTC.